This T cell receptor (beta chain) was documented in a study of cytomegalovirus exposure and HLA in healthy donors. Points from the study as a whole: TRBV6-2, TRBV6-3 and other indistinguishable V segments were excluded.

PCR used 60 Vbeta primers and 13 Jbeta primers. TCRdb keeps only in-frame clones here, not all; method: immunoSEQ multiplex PCR. Among roughly 140,000 clones listed, about 78% were seen once. The CDR3 is 15 residues long. With 5 bases removed from V and 0 bases from J, the gap between germline ends came to 13 bases. The germline V gene encodes CDR1 MNHNS and CDR2 SASEGT. This clone was counted between two and nine times. No antigen is known for it. At the DNA level, this CDR3 is encoded by other sequences in the same sample as well. The rearrangement links TRBV6-1 to TRBJ1-2; perhaps TRBD1 as D (6 bases). This clonotype originated in a young man in good health and CMV-seronegative. Sequencing used PBMCs. The CDR3 protein is CASSPRQVSNYGYTF. The CDR3 coding sequence is TGTGCCAGCAGTCCAAGACAGGTATCTAACTATGGCTACACCTTC.